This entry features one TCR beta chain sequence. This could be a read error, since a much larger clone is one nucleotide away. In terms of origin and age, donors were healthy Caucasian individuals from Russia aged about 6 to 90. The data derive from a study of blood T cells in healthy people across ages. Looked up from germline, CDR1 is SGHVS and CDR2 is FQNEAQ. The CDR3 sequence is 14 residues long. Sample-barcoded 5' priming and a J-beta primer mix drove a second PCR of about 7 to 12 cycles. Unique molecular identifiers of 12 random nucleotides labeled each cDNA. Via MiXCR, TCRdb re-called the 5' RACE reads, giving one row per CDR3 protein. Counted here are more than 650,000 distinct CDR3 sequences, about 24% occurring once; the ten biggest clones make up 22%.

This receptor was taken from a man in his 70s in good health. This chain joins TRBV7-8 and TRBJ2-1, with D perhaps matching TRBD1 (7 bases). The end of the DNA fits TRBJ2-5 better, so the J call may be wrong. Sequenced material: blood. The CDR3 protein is CASSPTSGGETQYF. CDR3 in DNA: TGTGCCAGCAGCCCTACTTCAGGGGGGGAGACCCAGTACTTC.